The entry below describes one T cell receptor (beta chain). Its target is not known. These data come from a study of T cell responses to AZD1222 COVID-19 vaccine. Study-wide findings and caveats: The study reported that nearly half of spike-specific TCRs target unmutated variant regions. Donors were chiefly white British, with a greater number of females, and clonal diversity was perhaps underestimated.

Profiled with immunoSEQ multiplex PCR; TCRdb holds only in-frame clones, not every one. This table has approximately 100,000 clones, about 88% appearing once. The ends were cut back, 2 bases at V and 8 bases at J, with 24 bases in the middle. This CDR3 has 18 residues. The germline gives CDR1 MNHNS, CDR2 SASEGT. Sequencing was performed on peripheral blood, taken on day 0 of AZD1222 vaccination. The TCR comes from an adult in good health. The chain joins TRBV6-1 to TRBJ1-4, with D possibly TRBD1 on 6 matching bases. The CDR3 DNA sequence: TGTGCCAGCAGTGAAAGCCCCGGGGTACTCTTTCAGGGGGAAAAACTGTTTTTT. Protein product: CASSESPGVLFQGEKLFF.